The clone carrying this T cell receptor beta chain appeared once. V was clipped by 0 bases and J by 5 bases; unmatched bases: 6. Germline lookup yields CDR1 MNHEY and CDR2 SVGAGI. The CDR3 loop spans 15 amino acids. The record originates from a study of blood T cell repertoires in COVID-19. In the study overall: Italy, Spain and the United States were the sources of the convalescent and acute COVID-19 samples. T cells, B-cell-depleted T cells, or PBMCs supplied cDNA or gDNA.

Authors' methods: Researchers report that nucleated cell counts were estimated from reference gene primer amplification. TCRdb keeps only in-frame clones here, not all; method: immunoSEQ multiplex PCR. V and J calls and clone size are those listed in that table; D and trimming were worked out from the DNA. The table records approximately 200,000 clones, about 84% of them present only once. Patients at the Seattle site were enrolled during active infection and followed longitudinally. This rearrangement joins TRBV6-5 to TRBJ1-2; 7 bases map to TRBD1. The source of this sequence is a woman of 80 years or more with COVID-19, enrolled during active disease. Sequenced sample: peripheral blood. The CDR3 DNA follows: TGTGCCAGCAGTTACTCGTTTAACAGGGGTTATGGCTACACCTTC. It translates to CASSYSFNRGYGYTF.